These 8 T cell receptor beta chains share one sample of origin, sequenced in a study of beta chain features in type 1 diabetes. The authors reverse transcribed all of the isolated RNA, so sequencing captured expressed TCRB transcripts. Profiled with immunoSEQ multiplex PCR; TCRdb holds only in-frame clones, not every one. The sample contains around 450,000 clones, roughly 10% of which appear only once. Sequences were obtained from naive CD4+ T cells from blood. The receptors originated from a woman between 18 and 29 years old in good health.

The chain has TRBV7-7 and TRBJ2-1; D may match TRBD1 or TRBD2 (5 bases each). Germline V gene lookup returns CDR1 SSHAT and CDR2 FNYEAQ (reference sequence). V was pared by 4 bases and J by 12 bases, with 13 bases between. The CDR3 runs to 12 residues. CDR3 residues: CASSSPGRGQFF. As DNA, the CDR3 is TGTGCCAGCAGCTCACCGGGACGGGGGCAGTTCTTC.

The chain joins TRBV29-1 to TRBJ2-7; the match to TRBD2 covers 13 bases. Germline V lookup: CDR1 SQVTM, CDR2 ANQGSEA. CDR3 length: 14 residues. J was trimmed by 2 bases and V by 3 bases; bases with no gene match: 1. CDR3 coding DNA: TGCAGCGTTGACGGGACTAGCGGGACCTACGAGCAGTACTTC. Protein: CSVDGTSGTYEQYF.

This clone showed up just a few times. This sequence joins TRBV28 and TRBJ1-6, with D perhaps matching TRBD1 (5 bases). CDR1 and CDR2 (germline): MDHEN, SYDVKM. The CDR3 consists of 13 residues. V was clipped by 4 bases and J by 9 bases, with 10 bases between them. CDR3 amino acids: CASSSRGSSPLHF. The DNA of the CDR3 is TGTGCCAGCAGTTCGCGGGGGAGTTCACCCCTCCACTTT.

This clone has more than one count but fewer than ten. This chain uses TRBV29-1 with TRBJ2-1; possible D gene TRBD1, 6 bases. The CDR3 length is 13 residues. The germline gives CDR1 SQVTM, CDR2 ANQGSEA. V lost 4 bases and J lost 7, with 14 bases in between. The CDR3 region has the DNA TGCAGCGTTGTCGTCAGGGGACAAAATGAGCAGTTCTTC. Protein product: CSVVVRGQNEQFF.

The rearrangement uses TRBV2 and TRBJ1-5; TRBD1 aligns across 7 bases. CDR3 length: 16 residues. Per germline, CDR1 SNHLY and CDR2 FYNNEI. The ends lost 2 bases at V and 0 bases at J; junction bases unmatched: 4. The CDR3 here is CASSEWDSYSNQPQHF. Here the CDR3 DNA reads TGTGCCAGCAGTGAATGGGACAGCTATAGCAATCAGCCCCAGCATTTT. Full variable domain (outside the CDR3, taken from reference TRBV2 and TRBJ1-5): EPEVTQTPSHQVTQMGQEVILRCVPISNHLYFYWYRQILGQKVEFLVSFYNNEISEKSEIFDDQFSVERPDGSNFTLKIRSTKLEDSAMYFCASSEWDSYSNQPQHFGDGTRLSIL.

This clone was detected a few times. V is TRBV9 and J is TRBJ2-5, with 7 bases lining up with TRBD2. The CDR3 is 16 amino acids. The germline V gene encodes CDR1 SGDLS and CDR2 YYNGEE. Germline trimming cut 4 bases from V and 0 bases from J; bases unmatched to any gene: 9. CDR3 in DNA: TGTGCCAGCAGCCCCCGGCTAGCGGCGTACCAAGAGACCCAGTACTTC. This gives the protein CASSPRLAAYQETQYF.

This clone appeared a few times. The chain carries TRBV7-9 and TRBJ2-2, with D possibly matching TRBD1 (6 bases). CDR3 length: 15 amino acids. CDR1 and CDR2 from the germline V gene are SEHNR and FQNEAQ (reference sequence). Trimming shortened V by 5 bases and J by 1 base, and 11 bases separated the two germline ends. As DNA, the CDR3 is TGTGCCAGCAGCACAGGGAATTTGAACACCGGGGAGCTGTTTTTT. It yields the protein CASSTGNLNTGELFF.

The V call is TRBV14, the J call TRBJ1-4, with D unresolved. CDR1 is SGHDN and CDR2 is FVKESK in the germline V gene. The V and J ends lost 2 bases and 8 bases respectively, with 9 bases between them. The CDR3 extends over 13 amino acids. CDR3 in amino acids: CASSQLVQEKLFF. The CDR3 region has the DNA TGTGCCAGCAGCCAATTGGTTCAAGAAAAACTGTTTTTT.